These 11 T cell receptor beta chains originate from one sample sequenced in a study of monozygotic twins with inflammatory bowel disease. For each CDR3 protein, TCRdb gives one entry from its re-call of the 5' RACE reads, without DNA. This table lists about 160,000 distinct CDR3 sequences. The source material was blood. These receptors were obtained from a human donor with ulcerative colitis or Crohn's disease, or a healthy co-twin of an affected twin (not recorded which).

The genes are TRBV7-6 and TRBJ1-2; as DNA is missing, the TRBD1 call by TCRdb cannot be tested. Germline-derived CDR1 and CDR2 are SGHVS and FNYEAQ. This CDR3 has 15 amino acids. CDR3 in amino acids: CASSPGTGTGVGYTF.

The rearrangement links TRBV9 to TRBJ2-1. Germline values: CDR1 SGDLS, CDR2 YYNGEE. The CDR3 totals 16 residues. The CDR3 sequence is CASSVAVGGSHNEQFF. Full variable domain (missing parts from reference TRBV9 and TRBJ2-1): DSGVTQTPKHLITATGQRVTLRCSPRSGDLSVYWYQQSLDQGLQFLIQYYNGEERAKGNILERFSAQQFPDLHSELNLSSLELGDSALYFCASSVAVGGSHNEQFFGPGTRLTVL.

The CDR3 sequence: CATSRGDVGGYTF. V is TRBV15 and J is TRBJ1-2. Germline CDR1 LNHNV, CDR2 YYDKDF (reference sequence). The CDR3 has 13 residues.

The rearrangement links TRBV5-1 to TRBJ2-7; TCRdb's D call of TRBD2 is untestable without DNA. The CDR3 extends over 15 amino acids. The V gene's germline CDR1 is SGHRS and CDR2 YFSETQ. The CDR3 reads CASRRDPAGVYEQYF.

The V and J genes are TRBV20-1 and TRBJ2-1; TCRdb returns TRBD2, unconfirmable since there is no DNA. CDR1 is DFQATT, CDR2 SNEGSKA, per germline (reference sequence). CDR3 size: 17 residues. CDR3 sequence: CSAGRWGASGAYNEQFF.

The V call is TRBV20-1, the J call TRBJ2-7; the TCRdb call, TRBD1, lacks DNA for checking. The length of the CDR3 is 12 residues. Germline CDR1 is DFQATT and CDR2 is SNEGSKA (reference sequence). Here the CDR3 reads CSAVDQGNEQYF.

The J gene is TRBJ2-1, the V gene TRBV6-2 or TRBV6-3; TCRdb lists TRBD2, though no DNA is available to test this call. The CDR3 spans 15 residues. The germline V gene encodes CDR1 MNHEY and CDR2 SVGEGT. The chain's CDR3 is CASSTLAGVLAEQFF.

The chain's CDR3 is CASSITDHNSPLHF. The rearrangement joins TRBV19 to TRBJ1-6. The germline V gene encodes CDR1 LNHDA and CDR2 SQIVND (reference sequence). The CDR3 extends over 14 amino acids. Full variable domain (rest looked up from reference TRBV19 and TRBJ1-6): DGGITQSPKYLFRKEGQNVTLSCEQNLNHDAMYWYRQDPGQGLRLIYYSQIVNDFQKGDIAEGYSVSREKKESFPLTVTSAQKNPTAFYLCASSITDHNSPLHFGNGTRLTVT.

V is TRBV28 and J is TRBJ2-2; TCRdb's D gene call, TRBD2, goes unchecked for lack of DNA. CDR1 MDHEN and CDR2 SYDVKM come from the germline V gene. This CDR3 has 14 residues. The CDR3 here is CASVGREYTGELFF.

V and J are TRBV25-1 and TRBJ2-7. Germline V gives CDR1 MGHDK, CDR2 SYGVNS. CDR3 length equals 12 residues. The CDR3 reads CASRDSSYEQYF.

V is TRBV5-1 and J is TRBJ2-7; TCRdb indicates TRBD1, and absent DNA this call remains unverified. The CDR3 has 13 amino acids. CDR1 is SGHRS, CDR2 YFSETQ, per germline. This chain's CDR3 is CASSQQAAYEQYF.